The 18 T cell receptor beta chains below come from one sample, sequenced in a study of blood T cells in healthy people across ages. A second PCR, run for about 6 to 12 cycles, used a sample-barcoded 5' primer plus a J-beta primer mix. One entry per CDR3 protein, called by TCRdb with MiXCR from the 5' RACE reads. The table has more than 900,000 distinct CDR3 sequences, 25% to 35% seen once; the top ten hold 10%. These same records also appear under a second study, on T cells of mothers and their children.

What was sequenced was blood. These receptors were obtained from a woman in her thirties or forties in good health.

This clonotype has a handful of counts. The V call is TRBV3-1, the J call TRBJ1-6; tentative D call: TRBD1 (5 bases). CDR1 and CDR2 from the germline V gene are LGHDT and YNNKEL (reference sequence). Between the trimmed V and J ends, which lost 3 bases and 5 bases, there was a span of 5 bases. CDR3 size: 13 residues. The CDR3 spells CASSQGHNSPLHF. CDR3 in DNA: TGTGCCAGCAGCCAGGGGCATAATTCACCCCTCCACTTT.

V is TRBV9 and J is TRBJ2-1; 7 nucleotides line up with TRBD1. The V gene's germline CDR1 is SGDLS and CDR2 YYNGEE. This CDR3 spans 16 amino acids. J was trimmed by 8 bases and V by 0 bases; bases with no gene match: 11. CDR3 bases: TGTGCCAGCAGCGTAGAGCCCACAGGGGTAGAGGATGAGCAGTTCTTC. Amino acid sequence: CASSVEPTGVEDEQFF.

Points on this clonotype: The junction shows a germline mismatch at one end, possibly a read error. The J gene is TRBJ1-5, the V gene TRBV4-2; tentative D call: TRBD1 (5 bases). Germline V gene sequence: CDR1 LGHNA, CDR2 YNFKEQ. There are 14 residues in the CDR3. The CDR3 loop is CASNQVGGNQPQHF. For the CDR3, the DNA is TGTGCCAGCAACCAAGTTGGGGGGAATCAGCCCCAGCATTTT.

The sample holds a few counts of this clonotype. V gene TRBV4-1 combines with J gene TRBJ1-3; no firm D call. Germline CDR1 and CDR2: MGHRA and YSYEKL. V lost 1 base, J lost 2 bases, and 9 bases lay in between. The CDR3 consists of 15 residues. In DNA form, the CDR3 reads TGCGCCAGCAGCCAAGGTAGAGGTACTGGAAACACCATATATTTT. Its protein product is CASSQGRGTGNTIYF.

This clonotype was seen many times. CDR3 in amino acids: CASSARTDSYEQYF. CDR3 nucleotides: TGTGCCAGCAGCGCCCGGACAGATTCCTACGAGCAGTACTTC. The V and J genes are TRBV7-8 and TRBJ2-7; D might be TRBD1 (6 bases). The CDR3 runs 14 residues. Trimming took 5 bases from V and 1 from J, leaving 12 bases between them. Germline loops: CDR1 SGHVS, CDR2 FQNEAQ.

The chain's CDR3 is CASVRDRDLSEQFF. Written as DNA, the CDR3 is TGTGCCAGCGTCCGGGACAGGGACCTCAGTGAGCAGTTCTTC. This rearrangement joins TRBV6-1 to TRBJ2-1; 9 bases fit TRBD1. J gave up 9 bases and V 8 bases, and 11 bases lay outside the gene matches. This CDR3 spans 14 amino acids. The germline V gene encodes CDR1 MNHNS and CDR2 SASEGT.

The chain couples TRBV27 to TRBJ2-3; possible D gene TRBD1, 6 bases. In germline, CDR1 is MNHEY, CDR2 SMNVEV (reference sequence). The CDR3 is 14 amino acids. V lost 8 bases, J lost 4 bases, and 16 bases lay in between. The CDR3 region has the DNA TGTGCCAGCTCCACAGGGCTAGTGGCAGATACGCAGTATTTT. Translation gives CASSTGLVADTQYF.

This clonotype has ten or more counts. The J gene is TRBJ2-6, the V gene TRBV29-1, with 9 positions matching TRBD1. CDR3 length: 17 amino acids. CDR1 is SQVTM, CDR2 ANQGSEA, per germline. V was pared by 6 bases and J by 0 bases, with 9 bases of the junction left unmatched. CDR3 coding DNA: TGCAGCGTGCTGGACAGGGGAGGGGTCTCTGGGGCCAACGTCCTGACTTTC. This translates into CSVLDRGGVSGANVLTF.

This chain joins TRBV7-2 and TRBJ2-3, with 9 bases lining up with TRBD1. Germline V gene sequence: CDR1 SGHTA, CDR2 FQGNSA. V shed 4 bases, J shed 8 bases, and the junction held 7 bases outside the gene matches. The CDR3 consists of 14 residues. The CDR3 loop is CASSSGTGTGTQYF. The CDR3 nucleotides are TGTGCCAGCAGCTCCGGGACAGGGACGGGTACGCAGTATTTT. Full variable domain (outside the CDR3, taken from reference TRBV7-2 and TRBJ2-3): GAGVSQSPSNKVTEKGKDVELRCDPISGHTALYWYRQSLGQGLEFLIYFQGNSAPDKSGLPSDRFSAERTGGSVSTLTIQRTQQEDSAVYLCASSSGTGTGTQYFGPGTRLTVL.

Here the CDR3 DNA reads TGCAGCGTTGTTTTAGGGACCTCCACAGATACGCAGTATTTT. Protein sequence: CSVVLGTSTDTQYF. The V and J genes are TRBV29-1 and TRBJ2-3; D could derive from TRBD1 or TRBD2 (5 bases each). The CDR3 is 14 amino acids. Germline V CDR1 and CDR2: SQVTM, ANQGSEA. V lost 4 bases and J 2 bases, leaving 13 bases between the germline ends.

The sample holds one count of this clonotype. This chain connects TRBV10-3 to TRBJ1-1, with no clear D. Trimming removed 0 bases at V and 2 bases at J, with 13 bases between. This CDR3 is 16 amino acids long. From germline, CDR1 is ENHRY and CDR2 SYGVKD. CDR3 nucleotide sequence: TGTGCCATCAGTGAGTCCGAGCGGATTGATAACACTGAAGCTTTCTTT. This sequence encodes CAISESERIDNTEAFF.

As to this clonotype: This could be a read error, since a much larger clone is one nucleotide away. The V and J genes are TRBV7-2 and TRBJ2-1; D ambiguous. Trimming took off 8 bases at V and 10 bases at J, with 18 bases between the two ends. CDR3 size: 13 residues. Germline CDR1 is SGHTA and CDR2 is FQGNSA. The CDR3 coding sequence is TGTGCCAGCGGTCGCCTAGGTGCCTACGAGCAGTTCTTC. As protein: CASGRLGAYEQFF.

The chain is built from TRBV5-1 and TRBJ2-1; D gene uncertain. CDR1 and CDR2 from the germline V gene are SGHRS and YFSETQ. Trimming shortened V by 4 bases and J by 10 bases, and 15 bases separated the two germline ends. CDR3 length: 13 amino acids. This CDR3 is CASSLGRTYEQFF. CDR3 sequence (DNA): TGCGCCAGCAGCCTTGGACGGACCTACGAGCAGTTCTTC.

This clonotype was counted only a few times. The gene calls are TRBV7-2 and TRBJ1-5; a possible D gene is TRBD1 (5 bases). The CDR3 has 15 amino acids. Germline loops: CDR1 SGHTA, CDR2 FQGNSA. Trimming took off 4 bases at V and 5 bases at J, with 15 bases between the two ends. The CDR3 DNA sequence: TGTGCCAGCAGCTCATGGGGCGGCGGGCATCAGCCCCAGCATTTT. Amino acid sequence: CASSSWGGGHQPQHF.

This clonotype occurred a few times. One end of the junction does not line up with germline, which may come from a read error. The rearrangement joins TRBV3-1 to TRBJ2-1; unclear D gene. Germline assignment: CDR1 LGHDT and CDR2 YNNKEL (reference sequence). CDR3 length equals 13 residues. The CDR3: CASSQTNNNEQFF. In DNA form, the CDR3 reads TGCGCCAGCAGCCAAACTAACAACAATGAGCAGTTCTTC.

The sample holds many counts of this clonotype. This chain connects TRBV7-2 to TRBJ1-5; the D gene is possibly TRBD1 (5 bases). Germline CDR1 reads SGHTA; CDR2 reads FQGNSA. CDR3 size: 17 residues. Between the trimmed V and J ends, which lost 4 bases and 6 bases, there was a span of 22 bases. CDR3 coding DNA: TGTGCCAGCAGCTCAGGCTTAGGGTCAGGGCTGAGTCAGCCCCAGCATTTT. Amino acid sequence: CASSSGLGSGLSQPQHF.

This clonotype was detected a few times. J is TRBJ2-1 and V is TRBV4-3; 8 positions match TRBD1. V was pared by 0 bases and J by 12 bases, with 10 bases of the junction left unmatched. CDR3 length: 15 amino acids. The germline V gene has CDR1 LGHNA and CDR2 YSLEER. CDR3 sequence reads: CASSQEVTGVEMQFF. In DNA form, the CDR3 reads TGCGCCAGCAGCCAAGAAGTGACAGGGGTCGAAATGCAGTTCTTC.

A few counts support this clonotype. The chain joins TRBV4-2 to TRBJ2-1; no definite D call. V shed 3 bases and J shed 8 bases, with 11 bases lying between them. Germline CDR1 is LGHNA and CDR2 is YNFKEQ. The CDR3 is 13 residues long. CDR3 sequence reads: CASSQAPSDEQFF. The CDR3 DNA reads as TGTGCCAGCAGCCAGGCCCCCAGCGATGAGCAGTTCTTC.